This T cell receptor (beta chain) was sequenced for a study of PD-1 blockade in classical Hodgkin lymphoma. Study as a whole: Patients were infused with nivolumab 3 mg/kg every 2 weeks. General study findings and limits: Healthy donors were reported to have higher baseline TCR diversity than newly diagnosed patients. Factors driving the repertoire differences, possibly disease activity or prior therapy, remain undefined.

A word on this clone: Its matching antigen is unknown.

Time point: cycle 4 day 1 (C4D1), after 5 to 7 weeks of nivolumab. All patients relapsed after autologous stem cell transplantation, and brentuximab vedotin exposure varied. From germline, CDR1 is SGHVS and CDR2 FQNEAQ. The length of the CDR3 is 14 residues. J lost 4 bases, V lost 4 bases, and 6 bases had no gene match. Profiling relied on immunoSEQ multiplex PCR, and the TCRdb table lists in-frame clones only, not all of them. The sample comprises about 64,000 clones, under 95% of which are singletons, and about 9.3% rests with the top ten. The V and J genes are TRBV7-8 and TRBJ1-2, with 7 nucleotides matching TRBD1. Sequences were derived from peripheral blood mononuclear cells (PBMCs), sampled before the fourth cycle of nivolumab. This TCR was recovered from a human donor with classical Hodgkin lymphoma. Here the CDR3 DNA reads TGTGCCAGCAGCTCTACCAGGGGGTCCTATGGCTACACCTTC. Amino acids: CASSSTRGSYGYTF.